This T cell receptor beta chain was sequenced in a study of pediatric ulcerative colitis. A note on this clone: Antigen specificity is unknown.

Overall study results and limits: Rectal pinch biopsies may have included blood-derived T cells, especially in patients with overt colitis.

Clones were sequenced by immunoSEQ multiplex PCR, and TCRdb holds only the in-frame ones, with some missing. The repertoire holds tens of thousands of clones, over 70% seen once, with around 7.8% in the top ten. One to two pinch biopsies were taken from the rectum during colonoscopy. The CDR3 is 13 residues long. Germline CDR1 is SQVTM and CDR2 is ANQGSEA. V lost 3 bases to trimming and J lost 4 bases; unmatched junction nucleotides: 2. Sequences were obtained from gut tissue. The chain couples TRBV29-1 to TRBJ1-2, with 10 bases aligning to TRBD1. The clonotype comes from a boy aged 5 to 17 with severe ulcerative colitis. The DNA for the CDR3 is TGCAGCGTTGATGGACAGGGGGGCTATGGCTACACCTTC. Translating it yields CSVDGQGGYGYTF.